This T cell receptor (beta chain) originates from a study of OX40 agonist ivuxolimab in advanced cancers. Sampling times: baseline, cycle 4 day 1, cycle 7 day 1. The assay was immunoSEQ multiplex PCR, and TCRdb's table has in-frame clones only and misses some. The repertoire consists of 9,000 to 13,000 clones, with around 80% occurring once and the leading ten covering around 15%. Points from the study as a whole: CD8+ T cells showed, on average, more clonal expansion than CD4+ cells. At doses 0.1 to 3.0 mg/kg, CD4+ and CD8+ clones expanded. Which antigen the expanded peripheral T cells recognized is unknown.

In the case of this clone: Its antigen remains unknown.

The receptor was derived from an adult with an advanced solid tumor such as melanoma, head and neck, liver or kidney cancer. The sample in question was CD4+ or CD8+ T cells sorted from blood, obtained in a trial of the OX40 agonist ivuxolimab.

The CDR3 spells CATPESVGQPQHF. The CDR3 coding sequence is TGTGCCACACCGGAGTCTGTCGGTCAGCCCCAGCATTTT. The V gene is TRBV21-1, the J gene TRBJ1-5. TRBV21-1 is flagged as a pseudogene. This CDR3 contains 13 residues.